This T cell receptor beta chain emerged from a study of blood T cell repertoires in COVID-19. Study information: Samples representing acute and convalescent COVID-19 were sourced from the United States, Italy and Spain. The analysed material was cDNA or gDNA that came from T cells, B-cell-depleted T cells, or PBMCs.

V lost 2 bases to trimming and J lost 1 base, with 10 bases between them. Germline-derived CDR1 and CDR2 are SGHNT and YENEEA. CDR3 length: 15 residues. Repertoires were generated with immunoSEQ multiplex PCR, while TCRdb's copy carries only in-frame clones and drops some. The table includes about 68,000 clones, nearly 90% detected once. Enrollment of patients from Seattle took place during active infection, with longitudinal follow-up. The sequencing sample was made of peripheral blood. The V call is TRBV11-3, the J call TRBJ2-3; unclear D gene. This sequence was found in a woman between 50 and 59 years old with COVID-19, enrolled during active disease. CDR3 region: CASSLFSSGTDTQYF. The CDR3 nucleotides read TGTGCCAGCAGCTTATTCTCATCGGGCACAGATACGCAGTATTTT.